Listed below are T cell receptor beta chains from one sample, sequenced in a study of vaccination and CD4 T cells after COVID-19. These TCRs are of unknown antigen specificity. TCRdb itself ran the PCR reads through MiXCR, one entry per CDR3 protein. In the table there are approximately 20,000 distinct CDR3 sequences, around four fifths of which are singletons. This material consisted of CD4+ T cells from blood, cultured in vitro, taken after SARS-CoV-2 vaccination. All receptors come from a human donor who received a COVID-19 vaccine. The CDR3 runs from the conserved cysteine through the conserved F or W. A D gene is named only where the DNA matches it firmly. Expanded clones are given a class, and other clones once, few, many or no size at all.

>TRBJ1-5|16|TRBV25-1|NA|NA
TGTGCCAGCAGTGAATTGGGAGGGGGGAGCAATCAGCCCCAGCATTTT
CASSELGGGSNQPQHF
>TRBJ2-3|16|TRBV20-1|NA|NA
TGCAGTGCTAGAGGGGGGGCGGCTTTTAGCACAGATACGCAGTATTTT
CSARGGAAFSTDTQYF
>TRBJ2-7|14|TRBV7-2|TRBD1|NA
TGTGCCAGCAGCTTTGGGACAGGCTCCTACGAGCAGTACTTC
CASSFGTGSYEQYF
>TRBJ1-2|17|TRBV12-5|TRBD1|NA
TGTGCTAGTGGTCCATACCCTAAGGACAGGGGGGGGAATGGCTACACCTTC
CASGPYPKDRGGNGYTF
>TRBJ1-2|13|TRBV30|TRBD1|once
TGTGCCTGGAGCAGCAGGGGGCTCAGTGGCTACACCTTC
CAWSSRGLSGYTF
>TRBJ1-1|14|TRBV7-6|TRBD1|NA
TGTGCCAGCAGCTTATGGGGACAGGGTTTTGAAGCTTTCTTT
CASSLWGQGFEAFF
>TRBJ1-2|14|TRBV12-3/TRBV12-4|NA|NA
TGTGCCAGCAGTTACCTCGGGGGGAACGGAGGCTACACCTTC
CASSYLGGNGGYTF
>TRBJ1-1|14|TRBV5-1|NA|NA
TGCGCCAGCAGCTTCCTGGCCCGTGGCACTGAAGCTTTCTTT
CASSFLARGTEAFF
>TRBJ1-3|12|TRBV20-1|NA|NA
TGCAGTGCTACTGGGCCCGGAAACACCATATATTTT
CSATGPGNTIYF
>TRBJ1-5|16|TRBV6-1|NA|NA
TGTGCCAGCAGTGAAGTAGTAAGAACAGCCCATCAGCCCCAGCATTTT
CASSEVVRTAHQPQHF
>TRBJ2-7|15|TRBV6-1|NA|NA
TGTGCCAGCAGTGCCCTTAGGAATTCAATTTACGAGCAGTACTTC
CASSALRNSIYEQYF
>TRBJ2-6|20|TRBV24-1|NA|NA
TGTGCCACCAGTGATTTGGGTGCGAGGGCCATACCGGGTGGGGCCAACGTCCTGACTTTC
CATSDLGARAIPGGANVLTF
>TRBJ1-6|14|TRBV10-3|TRBD1|NA
TGTGCCATCAGTGAGGCCACAGGGGCCTCACCCCTCCACTTT
CAISEATGASPLHF
>TRBJ1-2|13|TRBV12-3/TRBV12-4|NA|NA
TGTGCCAGCAGCCATCTTGAGGGGGATGGCTACACCTTC
CASSHLEGDGYTF
>TRBJ2-5|14|TRBV15|NA|NA
TGTGCCACCAGCAGAACCAATCGCCAAGAGACCCAGTACTTC
CATSRTNRQETQYF
>TRBJ1-6|14|TRBV10-3|TRBD1|NA
TGTGCCATCAGTACAGGGGTGATAGATTCACCCCTCCACTTT
CAISTGVIDSPLHF
>TRBJ2-5|17|TRBV7-6|TRBD2|NA
TGTGCCAGCAGCTTAAGGAAGCGGGGGGGCCCGTGGGAGACCCAGTACTTC
CASSLRKRGGPWETQYF
>TRBJ1-1|14|TRBV2|NA|NA
TGTGCCAGCAGCCCCACGGCCGTAACTACTGAAGCTTTCTTT
CASSPTAVTTEAFF
>TRBJ2-3|16|TRBV24-1|TRBD1|few
TGTGCCACCAGTGATCCTGGGACAGGGGAGACAGATACGCAGTATTTT
CATSDPGTGETDTQYF
>TRBJ1-2|12|TRBV30|NA|medium-sized
TGTGCCTGGAGGTCTCGAGGGGATGGCTACACCTTC
CAWRSRGDGYTF